This T cell receptor (beta chain) was recovered during a study of blood T cell repertoires in COVID-19. As for the study in general: The analysed material was cDNA or gDNA that came from T cells, B-cell-depleted T cells, or PBMCs.

Seattle patients were enrolled while actively infected and followed longitudinally. The CDR3 spans 15 residues. The V and J ends lost 5 bases and 7 bases, in that order; junction bases with no gene match: 9. Germline V gene sequence: CDR1 LNHDA, CDR2 SQIVND (reference sequence). Per the original methods: Reference gene primers were amplified, and this amplification served to estimate nucleated cell counts. Assay: immunoSEQ multiplex PCR; the TCRdb copy retains only in-frame clones and omits some. V and J calls plus clone size are reproduced from that table; the DNA served to infer D and trimming. The table has about 270,000 clones, about four fifths seen once.

Material for sequencing was peripheral blood. The TCR was taken from a human donor with COVID-19, enrolled during active disease. The donor label of this sample is uncertain. The rearrangement uses TRBV19 and TRBJ1-5, with TRBD1 matching 9 bases. Here the CDR3 DNA reads TGTGCCAGTAGTGCCACAGGGGGCTCACTGCAGCCCCAGCATTTT. Protein sequence: CASSATGGSLQPQHF.